The next 18 T cell receptor beta chains were all read from a single sample in a study of T cell repertoires in cytomegalovirus infection. For these TCRs, the target antigens are not known. TCRdb re-derived calls from the reads in MiXCR, one entry per CDR3 protein. The table lists nearly 700,000 distinct CDR3 sequences, 33% of them singletons. Sequencing used cultured PBMCs, obtained from culture after CMV antigen stimulation. These receptor sequences come from a human donor in good health (CMV status not recorded). Some clones in this sample may be carry-over from other donors' samples.

The chain employs TRBV2 and TRBJ2-7; 16 nucleotides match TRBD2. With V trimmed by 4 bases and J by 5 bases, 8 bases remained unmatched. Germline assignment: CDR1 SNHLY and CDR2 FYNNEI. The CDR3 is made up of 17 amino acids. CDR3 bases: TGTGCCAGCAGTGGGGGGACTAGCGGGAGGGCCCCCAACGAGCAGTACTTC. This gives the protein CASSGGTSGRAPNEQYF. Supplemented by reference TRBV2 and TRBJ2-7, the full variable domain reads EPEVTQTPSHQVTQMGQEVILRCVPISNHLYFYWYRQILGQKVEFLVSFYNNEISEKSEIFDDQFSVERPDGSNFTLKIRSTKLEDSAMYFCASSGGTSGRAPNEQYFGPGTRLTVT.

V is TRBV19 and J is TRBJ2-7; TRBD1 matches at 9 bases. The CDR3 contains 16 residues. Germline trimming cut 1 base from V and 4 bases from J; bases unmatched to any gene: 8. Germline V gene sequence: CDR1 LNHDA, CDR2 SQIVND (reference sequence). CDR3 bases: TGTGCCAGTAGTATAGTCTCCGGGACAGGGTTGTACGAGCAGTACTTC. It yields the protein CASSIVSGTGLYEQYF. Variable domain in full (rest from reference TRBV19 and TRBJ2-7): DGGITQSPKYLFRKEGQNVTLSCEQNLNHDAMYWYRQDPGQGLRLIYYSQIVNDFQKGDIAEGYSVSREKKESFPLTVTSAQKNPTAFYLCASSIVSGTGLYEQYFGPGTRLTVT.

This clonotype was recorded a few times. The V gene is TRBV20-1, the J gene TRBJ2-7; TRBD2 is a possible D gene (6 bases). This CDR3 has 14 amino acids. CDR1 and CDR2 (germline): DFQATT, SNEGSKA (reference sequence). V lost 3 bases, J lost 7 bases, and 19 bases lay in between. The CDR3 DNA reads TGCAGTGCTAGTAGGCAATCGGGAGCTCAGGAGCAGTACTTC. Protein sequence: CSASRQSGAQEQYF.

This rearrangement joins TRBV7-2 to TRBJ2-7, with D perhaps matching TRBD2 (5 bases). Germline assignment: CDR1 SGHTA and CDR2 FQGNSA. This CDR3 is 15 amino acids long. The V and J ends lost 6 bases and 3 bases respectively, with 18 bases between them. CDR3 region: CASSRGVEEFYEQYF. CDR3 nucleotide sequence: TGTGCCAGCAGTCGGGGTGTCGAAGAATTCTACGAGCAGTACTTC.

This clonotype was seen repeatedly, ten times or more. V usage is TRBV6-5 and J usage is TRBJ1-1; 9 bases agree with TRBD1. V shed 5 bases, J shed 3 bases, and the junction held 1 base outside the gene matches. Germline V gene data show CDR1 as MNHEY and CDR2 as SVGAGI. The CDR3 runs to 13 residues. Written as DNA, the CDR3 is TGTGCCAGCAGTCGGACAGGGGACACTGAAGCTTTCTTT. This codes for CASSRTGDTEAFF.

The rearrangement uses TRBV4-2 and TRBJ1-1; D not certain. V lost 0 bases and J 4 bases, leaving 18 bases between the germline ends. Germline V gives CDR1 LGHNA, CDR2 YNFKEQ. The CDR3 runs 17 residues. The CDR3 protein is CASSQDQTRWLSTEAFF. The DNA of the CDR3 is TGTGCCAGCAGCCAAGATCAGACCAGGTGGCTTAGCACTGAAGCTTTCTTT.

The sample holds a few counts of this clonotype. This rearrangement joins TRBV7-2 to TRBJ2-1, with D perhaps given as TRBD1 or TRBD2 (5 bases each). Germline lookup yields CDR1 SGHTA and CDR2 FQGNSA. The CDR3 is 13 amino acids. V lost 5 bases and J lost 6, with 11 bases in between. The CDR3 bases are TGTGCCAGCAGCCCGGGGCCTGCCAATGAGCAGTTCTTC. This codes for CASSPGPANEQFF. The variable domain in full, with the rest retrieved from reference TRBV7-2 and TRBJ2-1, is GAGVSQSPSNKVTEKGKDVELRCDPISGHTALYWYRQSLGQGLEFLIYFQGNSAPDKSGLPSDRFSAERTGGSVSTLTIQRTQQEDSAVYLCASSPGPANEQFFGPGTRLTVL.

V is TRBV27 and J is TRBJ2-7; 10 positions match TRBD2. With V trimmed by 3 bases and J by 4 bases, 18 bases remained unmatched. Germline CDR1 and CDR2: MNHEY and SMNVEV (reference sequence). The CDR3 length is 19 residues. For the CDR3, the DNA is TGTGCCAGCAGTTTTCGGGGTCAGGCGGCTAGCGGGAGACGATACGAGCAGTACTTC. Its protein product is CASSFRGQAASGRRYEQYF.

The chain recombines TRBV7-6 with TRBJ2-1; D may be TRBD1 or TRBD2 (5 bases each). CDR3 length equals 12 residues. Trimming removed 5 bases from V and 9 bases from J, with 11 bases in between. Germline V gives CDR1 SGHVS, CDR2 FNYEAQ. CDR3 sequence (DNA): TGTGCCAGCAGCCGAGGGGCTGCTGAGCAGTTCTTC. Its translation: CASSRGAAEQFF.

This clonotype has at least ten counts. The CDR3 bases are TGTGCCAGCAGCTCACCGGGAGGCACCAACACTGAAGCTTTCTTT. Protein product: CASSSPGGTNTEAFF. The gene calls are TRBV7-6 and TRBJ1-1; D is uncertain. Germline-derived CDR1 and CDR2 are SGHVS and FNYEAQ. CDR3 size: 15 residues. With 4 bases removed from V and 2 bases from J, the gap between germline ends came to 14 bases. The entire variable domain, with the rest obtained from reference TRBV7-6 and TRBJ1-1, is as follows: GAGVSQSPRYKVTKRGQDVALRCDPISGHVSLYWYRQALGQGPEFLTYFNYEAQQDKSGLPNDRFSAERPEGSISTLTIQRTEQRDSAMYRCASSSPGGTNTEAFFGQGTRLTVV.

Only a few counts were recorded for this clonotype. The V and J genes are TRBV6-5 and TRBJ2-3; 11 nucleotides align to TRBD2. V shed 0 bases, J shed 2 bases, and the junction held 7 bases outside the gene matches. Germline CDR1 reads MNHEY; CDR2 reads SVGAGI. The CDR3 extends over 18 amino acids. The CDR3 DNA follows: TGTGCCAGCAGTTACTCGTTCTTAGCGGGAGGGGACACAGATACGCAGTATTTT. It codes for CASSYSFLAGGDTDTQYF.

Note on this clonotype: This may be a read error: a much more frequent sequence differs by one nucleotide. The chain has TRBV7-2 and TRBJ2-7; D is tentatively TRBD1 or TRBD2 (5 bases each). The CDR3 sequence is 15 residues long. The germline CDR1 and CDR2 sequences are SGHTA and FQGNSA. Trimming cost V 5 bases and J 4 bases, with 18 bases left between them. CDR3 protein: CASSQRTGQNYEQYF. The CDR3 coding sequence is TGTGCCAGCAGCCAACGGACGGGGCAGAATTACGAGCAGTACTTC.

V and J are TRBV6-2 or TRBV6-3 and TRBJ2-7; D not certain. This CDR3 has 15 residues. The ends were cut back, 4 bases at V and 0 bases at J, with 13 bases in the middle. Germline assignment: CDR1 MNHEY and CDR2 SVGEGT. This CDR3 reads CASSSSRTRSYEQYF. Written as DNA, the CDR3 is TGTGCCAGCAGTTCCTCTCGGACCCGCTCCTACGAGCAGTACTTC.

The rearrangement links TRBV24-1 to TRBJ2-1; D perhaps matches TRBD2 (5 bases). The CDR3 extends over 12 amino acids. From germline, CDR1 is KGHDR and CDR2 SFDVKD. The ends were cut back, 3 bases at V and 10 bases at J, with 9 bases in the middle. The CDR3 DNA reads as TGTGCCACCAGTGATGTATCGGGAGAGCAGTTCTTC. This sequence encodes CATSDVSGEQFF.

This clonotype has more than one count but fewer than ten. The rearrangement joins TRBV6-1 to TRBJ1-6, with D possibly being TRBD1 (5 bases). Trimming cost V 5 bases and J 7 bases, with 12 bases left between them. CDR1 MNHNS and CDR2 SASEGT come from the germline V gene. The CDR3 is 14 amino acids. CDR3 residues: CASSSGGTNSPLHF. In nucleotides, the CDR3 is TGTGCCAGCAGTTCGGGGGGAACAAATTCACCCCTCCACTTT.

This clonotype was detected a few times. The genes are TRBV18 and TRBJ2-7; D is ambiguous. V was trimmed by 1 base and J by 2 bases, leaving 6 bases between them. The CDR3 has 13 amino acids. CDR1 KGHSH and CDR2 LQKENI come from the germline V gene. The CDR3 here is CASSPRQPYEQYF. Written as DNA, the CDR3 is TGTGCCAGCTCACCACGGCAGCCCTACGAGCAGTACTTC.

In its sample, this clonotype was seen many times. This chain connects TRBV7-6 to TRBJ2-3; 9 nucleotides line up with TRBD1. Unmatched junction bases numbered 5, after V lost 5 bases and J lost 5 bases. CDR1 SGHVS and CDR2 FNYEAQ come from the germline V gene. CDR3 length equals 14 residues. DNA of the CDR3: TGTGCCAGCAGCGTACAGGGGGCGGGAGATACGCAGTATTTT. Its translation: CASSVQGAGDTQYF.

This clonotype was found once. The chain combines TRBV7-2 with TRBJ2-2; D remains ambiguous. V dropped 5 bases and J dropped 1 base, with 8 bases sitting between them. The CDR3 extends over 14 amino acids. CDR1 and CDR2 (germline): SGHTA, FQGNSA. The CDR3: CASSEYKNTGELFF. The CDR3 DNA follows: TGTGCCAGCAGCGAATACAAGAACACCGGGGAGCTGTTTTTT.